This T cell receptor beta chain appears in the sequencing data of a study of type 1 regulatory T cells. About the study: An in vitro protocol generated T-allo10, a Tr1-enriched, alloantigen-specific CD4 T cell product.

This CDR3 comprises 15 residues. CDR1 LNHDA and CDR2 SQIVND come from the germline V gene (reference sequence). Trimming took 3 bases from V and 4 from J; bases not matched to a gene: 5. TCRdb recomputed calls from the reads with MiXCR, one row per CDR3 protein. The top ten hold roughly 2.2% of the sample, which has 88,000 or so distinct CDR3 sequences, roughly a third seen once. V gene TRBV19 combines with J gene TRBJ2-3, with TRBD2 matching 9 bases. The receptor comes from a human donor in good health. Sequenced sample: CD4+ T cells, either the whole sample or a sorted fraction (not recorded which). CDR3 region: CASSIGGRAADTQYF. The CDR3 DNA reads TGTGCCAGTAGTATTGGCGGGAGGGCCGCAGATACGCAGTATTTT.